This TCR beta chain appears in the sequencing data of a study of blood T cell repertoires in COVID-19. Overall study context: The samples span acute and convalescent COVID-19 from the United States, Italy and Spain.

The repertoire was sequenced with immunoSEQ multiplex PCR; TCRdb's copy has only in-frame clones and lacks some. The sample consists of over 200,000 clones, 80% to 90% of them appearing once. The source material was peripheral blood. This TCR derives from a man between 40 and 49 years old who had recovered from COVID-19.

The CDR3 bases are TGTGCCAGCAGCCCCACGGGGTCCGGGGCCCAGTACTTC. Translated, it gives CASSPTGSGAQYF. The J gene is TRBJ2-5, the V gene TRBV6-2 or TRBV6-3; D possibly corresponds to TRBD2 (5 bases). V lost 6 bases and J 9 bases, leaving 17 bases between the germline ends. Germline V CDR1 and CDR2: MNHEY, SVGEGT. The CDR3 consists of 13 residues.